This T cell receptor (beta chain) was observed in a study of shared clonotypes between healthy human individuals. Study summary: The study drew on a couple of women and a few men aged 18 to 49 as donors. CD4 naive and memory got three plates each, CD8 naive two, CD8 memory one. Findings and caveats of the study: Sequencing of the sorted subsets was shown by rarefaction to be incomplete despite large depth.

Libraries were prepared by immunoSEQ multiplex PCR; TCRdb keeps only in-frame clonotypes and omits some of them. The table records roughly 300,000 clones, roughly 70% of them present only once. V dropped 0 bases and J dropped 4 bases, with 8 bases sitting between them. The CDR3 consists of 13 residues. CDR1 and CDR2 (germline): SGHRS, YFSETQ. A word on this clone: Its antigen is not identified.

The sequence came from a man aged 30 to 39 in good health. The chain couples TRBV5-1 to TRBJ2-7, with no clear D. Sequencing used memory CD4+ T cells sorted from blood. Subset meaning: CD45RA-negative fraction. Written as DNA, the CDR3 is TGCGCCAGCAGCTTGGGGCCTGCGTACGAGCAGTACTTC. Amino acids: CASSLGPAYEQYF. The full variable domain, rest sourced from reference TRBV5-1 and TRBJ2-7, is KAGVTQTPRYLIKTRGQQVTLSCSPISGHRSVSWYQQTPGQGLQFLFEYFSETQRNKGNFPGRFSGRQFSNSRSEMNVSTLELGDSALYLCASSLGPAYEQYFGPGTRLTVT.